Below, 3 T cell receptor beta chains from the same sample are listed, as sequenced in a study of T cell responses to AZD1222 COVID-19 vaccine. The data were produced by immunoSEQ multiplex PCR, yet TCRdb's version contains in-frame clones alone and is incomplete. Of about 56,000 clones in the sample, 70% to 80% were seen once. The source was peripheral blood, collected 28 days after the second AZD1222 dose. The receptors stem from an adult who received the AZD1222 COVID-19 vaccine.

This clone turned up a few times. This rearrangement joins TRBV28 to TRBJ2-1; the D gene is possibly TRBD2 (6 bases). This CDR3 region has 14 residues. The V and J ends lost 3 bases and 5 bases respectively, with 11 bases between them. The V gene's germline CDR1 is MDHEN and CDR2 SYDVKM. CDR3 DNA sequence: TGTGCCAGCAGTTTTGGGACTCCCCACAATGAGCAGTTCTTC. Translation: CASSFGTPHNEQFF.

V usage is TRBV30 and J usage is TRBJ2-7; maybe TRBD2 (6 bases). This CDR3 has 14 amino acids. Germline loops: CDR1 GTSNPN, CDR2 SVGIG (reference sequence). The germline V and J ends were trimmed by 0 bases and 3 bases, with 12 bases remaining between them. CDR3: CAWSVAGRDYEQYF. The CDR3 DNA sequence: TGTGCCTGGAGTGTAGCCGGGAGAGACTACGAGCAGTACTTC.

The rearrangement joins TRBV15 to TRBJ2-1; 9 positions match TRBD2. CDR3 length: 14 amino acids. V trimming: 8 bases; J trimming: 4 bases; junction bases outside the gene matches: 6. Germline CDR1 reads LNHNV; CDR2 reads YYDKDF (reference sequence). The CDR3: CATSLRGGYNEQFF. Here the CDR3 DNA reads TGTGCCACCTCCCTGCGGGGGGGGTACAATGAGCAGTTCTTC.